A single T cell receptor (beta chain) is shown here with its context. This sample was included in a study of shared clonotypes between healthy human individuals. Profiling relied on immunoSEQ multiplex PCR, and the TCRdb table lists in-frame clones only, not all of them. The sample has 2 million or so clones; roughly 96% are singletons. The TCR comes from a man aged 18 to 30 in good health. Sample: naive CD4+ T cells sorted from blood. Subset of the sample: CD45RA+ positively selected.

The CDR3 nucleotides are TGTGCCAGCAGTGCCTCTAGCGGGGGGCCCCACAATGAGCAGTTCTTC. Residues: CASSASSGGPHNEQFF. The chain is built from TRBV6-1 and TRBJ2-1, with 11 positions matching TRBD2. Germline assignment: CDR1 MNHNS and CDR2 SASEGT. The CDR3 covers 16 residues. Trimming took 4 bases from V and 5 from J; bases not matched to a gene: 7.